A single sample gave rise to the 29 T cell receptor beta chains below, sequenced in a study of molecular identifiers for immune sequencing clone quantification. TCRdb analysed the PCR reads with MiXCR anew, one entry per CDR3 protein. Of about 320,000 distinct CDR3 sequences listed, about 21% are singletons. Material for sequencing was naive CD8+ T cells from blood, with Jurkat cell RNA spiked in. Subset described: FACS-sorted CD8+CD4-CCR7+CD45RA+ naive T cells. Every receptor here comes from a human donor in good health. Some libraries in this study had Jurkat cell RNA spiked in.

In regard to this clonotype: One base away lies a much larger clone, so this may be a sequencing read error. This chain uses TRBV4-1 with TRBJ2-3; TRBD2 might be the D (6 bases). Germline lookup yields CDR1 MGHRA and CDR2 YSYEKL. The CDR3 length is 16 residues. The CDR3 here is CASGQGDLATTDTQYF. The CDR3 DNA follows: TGCGCCAGCGGCCAAGGGGACTTAGCAACGACAGATACGCAGTATTTT.

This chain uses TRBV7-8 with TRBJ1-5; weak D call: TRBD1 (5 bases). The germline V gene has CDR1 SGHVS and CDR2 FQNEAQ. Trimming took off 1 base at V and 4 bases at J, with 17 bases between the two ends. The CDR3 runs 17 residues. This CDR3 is CASSLGKIGVGNQPQHF. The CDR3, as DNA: TGTGCCAGCAGCTTAGGCAAGATAGGGGTGGGGAATCAGCCCCAGCATTTT.

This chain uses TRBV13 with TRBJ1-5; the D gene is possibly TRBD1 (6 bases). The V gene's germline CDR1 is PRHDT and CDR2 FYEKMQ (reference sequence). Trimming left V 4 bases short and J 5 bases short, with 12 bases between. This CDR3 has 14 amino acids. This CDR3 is CASSSRTDHQPQHF. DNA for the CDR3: TGTGCCAGCAGCTCACGGACAGACCATCAGCCCCAGCATTTT.

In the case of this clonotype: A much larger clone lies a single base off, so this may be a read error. In nucleotides, the CDR3 is TGTGCCAGCAGCTCACCTCACTCGACAGGAGTCACAGATACGCAGTATTTT. Residues: CASSSPHSTGVTDTQYF. The V and J genes are TRBV11-2 and TRBJ2-3, with D tentatively TRBD1 (6 bases). CDR3 length equals 17 residues. CDR1 SGHAT and CDR2 FQNNGV come from the germline V gene. Trimming took off 4 bases at V and 2 bases at J, with 19 bases between the two ends. Looking up the rest from reference TRBV11-2 and TRBJ2-3 gives the full variable domain: EAGVAQSPRYKIIEKRQSVAFWCNPISGHATLYWYQQILGQGPKLLIQFQNNGVVDDSQLPKDRFSAERLKGVDSTLKIQPAKLEDSAVYLCASSSPHSTGVTDTQYFGPGTRLTVL.

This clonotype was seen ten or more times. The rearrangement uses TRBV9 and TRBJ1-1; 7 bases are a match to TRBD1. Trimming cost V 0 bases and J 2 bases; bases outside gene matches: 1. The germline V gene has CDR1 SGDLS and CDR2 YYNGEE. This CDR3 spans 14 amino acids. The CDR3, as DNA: TGTGCCAGCAGCGTAGGGACAGGTAACACTGAAGCTTTCTTT. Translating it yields CASSVGTGNTEAFF.

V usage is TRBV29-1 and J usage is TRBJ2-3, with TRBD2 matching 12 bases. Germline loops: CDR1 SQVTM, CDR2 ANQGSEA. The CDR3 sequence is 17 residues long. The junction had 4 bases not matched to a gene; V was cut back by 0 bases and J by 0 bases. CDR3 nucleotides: TGCAGCGTTGAAGATGGGGGGACTAGCGGGAGCACAGATACGCAGTATTTT. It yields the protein CSVEDGGTSGSTDTQYF.

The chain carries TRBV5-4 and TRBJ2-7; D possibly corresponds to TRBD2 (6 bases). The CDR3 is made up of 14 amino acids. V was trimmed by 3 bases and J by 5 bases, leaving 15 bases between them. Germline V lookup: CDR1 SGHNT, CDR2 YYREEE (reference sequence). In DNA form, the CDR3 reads TGTGCCAGCAGCTCGGGACTGACCCCCCACGAGCAGTACTTC. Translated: CASSSGLTPHEQYF. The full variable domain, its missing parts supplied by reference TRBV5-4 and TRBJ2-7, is ETGVTQSPTHLIKTRGQQVTLRCSSQSGHNTVSWYQQALGQGPQFIFQYYREEENGRGNFPPRFSGLQFPNYSSELNVNALELDDSALYLCASSSGLTPHEQYFGPGTRLTVT.

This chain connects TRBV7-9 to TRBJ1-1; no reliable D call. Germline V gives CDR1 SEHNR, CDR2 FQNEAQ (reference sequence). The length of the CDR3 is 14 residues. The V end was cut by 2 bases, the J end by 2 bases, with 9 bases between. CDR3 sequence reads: CASSLTAGNTEAFF. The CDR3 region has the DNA TGTGCCAGCAGCTTAACAGCTGGAAACACTGAAGCTTTCTTT.

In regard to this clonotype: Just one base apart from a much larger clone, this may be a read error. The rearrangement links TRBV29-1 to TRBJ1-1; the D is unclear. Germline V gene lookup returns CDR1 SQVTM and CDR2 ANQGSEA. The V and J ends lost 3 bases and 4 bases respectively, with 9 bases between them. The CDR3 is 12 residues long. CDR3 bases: TGCAGCGTTGAGGAGGGAGGCACTGAAGCTTTCTTT. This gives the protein CSVEEGGTEAFF.

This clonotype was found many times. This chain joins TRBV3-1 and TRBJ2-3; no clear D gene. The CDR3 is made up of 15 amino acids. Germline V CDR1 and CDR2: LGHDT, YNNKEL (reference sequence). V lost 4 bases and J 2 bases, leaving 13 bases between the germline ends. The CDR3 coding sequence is TGTGCCAGCAGCCCTACTATTGAATTCACAGATACGCAGTATTTT. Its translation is CASSPTIEFTDTQYF.

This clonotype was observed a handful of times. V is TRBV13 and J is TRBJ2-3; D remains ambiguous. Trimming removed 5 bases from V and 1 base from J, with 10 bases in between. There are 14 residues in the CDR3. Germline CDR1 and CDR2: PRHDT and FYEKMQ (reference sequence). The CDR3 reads CASSPQFRTDTQYF. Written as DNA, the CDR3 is TGTGCCAGCAGCCCACAGTTCCGCACAGATACGCAGTATTTT.

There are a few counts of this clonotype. As DNA, the CDR3 is TGTGCCAGCAGCTTAGGAGGTTTCGGACAGGGGTTGACAGATACGCAGTATTTT. Translated: CASSLGGFGQGLTDTQYF. V gene TRBV7-9 combines with J gene TRBJ2-3, with 9 bases that match TRBD1. V was clipped by 1 base and J by 3 bases; unmatched bases: 11. Germline loops: CDR1 SEHNR, CDR2 FQNEAQ (reference sequence). The CDR3 is made up of 18 amino acids.

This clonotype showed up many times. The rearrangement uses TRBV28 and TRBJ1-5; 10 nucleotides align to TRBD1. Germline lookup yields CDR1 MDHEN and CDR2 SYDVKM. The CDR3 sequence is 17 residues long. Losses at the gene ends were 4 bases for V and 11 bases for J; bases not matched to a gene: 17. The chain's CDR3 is CASSSPGAGTGAPAQHF. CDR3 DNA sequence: TGTGCCAGCAGTTCACCCGGAGCCGGGACAGGGGCCCCGGCCCAGCATTTT.

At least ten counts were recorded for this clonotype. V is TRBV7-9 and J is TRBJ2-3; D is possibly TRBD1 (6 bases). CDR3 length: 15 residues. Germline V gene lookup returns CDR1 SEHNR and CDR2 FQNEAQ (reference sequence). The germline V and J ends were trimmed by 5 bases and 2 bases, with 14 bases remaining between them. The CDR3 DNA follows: TGTGCCAGCAGCATCCAGACAGGACCCACAGATACGCAGTATTTT. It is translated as CASSIQTGPTDTQYF.

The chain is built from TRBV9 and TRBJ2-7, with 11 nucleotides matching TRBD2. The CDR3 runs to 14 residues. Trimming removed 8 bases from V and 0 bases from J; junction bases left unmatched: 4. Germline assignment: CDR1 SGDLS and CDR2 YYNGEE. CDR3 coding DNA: TGTGCCAGGAGCACTAGCGGGGGCTCCTACGAGCAGTACTTC. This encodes CARSTSGGSYEQYF.

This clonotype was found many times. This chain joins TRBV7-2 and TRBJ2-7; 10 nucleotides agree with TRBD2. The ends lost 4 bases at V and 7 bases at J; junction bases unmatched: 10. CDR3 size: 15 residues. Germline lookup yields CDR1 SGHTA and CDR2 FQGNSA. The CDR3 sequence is CASSSLAGGFWEQYF. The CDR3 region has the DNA TGTGCCAGCAGCTCCTTAGCGGGGGGTTTCTGGGAGCAGTACTTC.

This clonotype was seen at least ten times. Here the CDR3 reads CASSSTGVYNSPLHF. CDR3 coding DNA: TGTGCCAGCAGTTCCACAGGGGTTTATAATTCACCCCTCCACTTT. V usage is TRBV27 and J usage is TRBJ1-6; the match to TRBD1 covers 7 bases. The CDR3 is 15 residues long. V dropped 4 bases and J dropped 4; count of bases not matched to a gene: 4. Per the germline V gene, CDR1 is MNHEY and CDR2 is SMNVEV (reference sequence).

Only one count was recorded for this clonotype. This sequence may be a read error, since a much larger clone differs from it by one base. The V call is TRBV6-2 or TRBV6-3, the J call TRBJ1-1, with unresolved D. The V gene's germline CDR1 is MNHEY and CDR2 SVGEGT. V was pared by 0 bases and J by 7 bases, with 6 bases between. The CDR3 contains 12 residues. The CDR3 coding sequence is TGTGCCAGCAGTTACTCAGGGCTTGAAGCTTTCTTT. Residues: CASSYSGLEAFF.

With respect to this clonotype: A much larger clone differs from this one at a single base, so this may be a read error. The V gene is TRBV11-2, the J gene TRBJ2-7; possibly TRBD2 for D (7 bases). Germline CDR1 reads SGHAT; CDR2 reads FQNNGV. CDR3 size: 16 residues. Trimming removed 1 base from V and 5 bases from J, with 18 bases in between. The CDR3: CASSLGLVGGRHEQYF. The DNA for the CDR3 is TGTGCCAGCAGCTTAGGACTAGTGGGGGGGCGGCACGAGCAGTACTTC.

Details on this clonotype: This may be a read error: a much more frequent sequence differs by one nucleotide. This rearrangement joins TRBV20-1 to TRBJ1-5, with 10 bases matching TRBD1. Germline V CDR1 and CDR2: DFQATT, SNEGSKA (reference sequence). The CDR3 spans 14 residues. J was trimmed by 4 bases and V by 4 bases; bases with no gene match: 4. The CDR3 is CSATGQGRNQPQHF. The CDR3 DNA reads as TGCAGTGCTACGGGACAGGGGAGGAATCAGCCCCAGCATTTT.

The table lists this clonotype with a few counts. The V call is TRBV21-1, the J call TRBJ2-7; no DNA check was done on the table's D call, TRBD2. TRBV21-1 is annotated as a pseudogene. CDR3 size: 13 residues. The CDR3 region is CASEGTINYEQYF. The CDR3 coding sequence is TGTGCCAGCGAGGGGACTATCAACTACGAGCAGTACTTC.

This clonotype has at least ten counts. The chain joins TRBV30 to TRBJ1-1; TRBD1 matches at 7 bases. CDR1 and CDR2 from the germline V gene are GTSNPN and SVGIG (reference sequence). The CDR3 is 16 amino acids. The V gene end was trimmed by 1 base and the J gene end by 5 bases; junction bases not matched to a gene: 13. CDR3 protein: CAWSAPRQGSITEAFF. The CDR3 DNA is TGTGCCTGGAGTGCACCCCGACAGGGAAGTATAACTGAAGCTTTCTTT.

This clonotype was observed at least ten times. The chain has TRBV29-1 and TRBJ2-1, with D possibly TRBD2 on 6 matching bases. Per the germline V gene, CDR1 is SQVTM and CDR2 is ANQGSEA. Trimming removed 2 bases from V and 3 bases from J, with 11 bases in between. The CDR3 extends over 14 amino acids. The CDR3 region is CSVEYSGDYNEQFF. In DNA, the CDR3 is TGCAGCGTTGAATATTCGGGGGACTACAATGAGCAGTTCTTC.

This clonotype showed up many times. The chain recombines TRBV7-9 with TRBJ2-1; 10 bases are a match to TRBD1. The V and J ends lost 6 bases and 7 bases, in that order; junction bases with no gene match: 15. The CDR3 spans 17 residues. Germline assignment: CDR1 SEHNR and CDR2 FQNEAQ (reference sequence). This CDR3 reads CASSPSLRQGAGNEQFF. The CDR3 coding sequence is TGTGCCAGCAGTCCTAGCCTTAGACAGGGGGCCGGGAATGAGCAGTTCTTC. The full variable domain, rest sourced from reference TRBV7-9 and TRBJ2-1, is DTGVSQNPRHKITKRGQNVTFRCDPISEHNRLYWYRQTLGQGPEFLTYFQNEAQLEKSRLLSDRFSAERPKGSFSTLEIQRTEQGDSAMYLCASSPSLRQGAGNEQFFGPGTRLTVL.

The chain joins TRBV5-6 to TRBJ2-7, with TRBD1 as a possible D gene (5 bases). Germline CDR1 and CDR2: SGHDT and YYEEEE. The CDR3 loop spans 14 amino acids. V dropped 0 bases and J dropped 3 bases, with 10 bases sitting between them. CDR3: CASSLDRSYYEQYF. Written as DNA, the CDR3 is TGTGCCAGCAGCTTGGACAGGTCATACTACGAGCAGTACTTC.

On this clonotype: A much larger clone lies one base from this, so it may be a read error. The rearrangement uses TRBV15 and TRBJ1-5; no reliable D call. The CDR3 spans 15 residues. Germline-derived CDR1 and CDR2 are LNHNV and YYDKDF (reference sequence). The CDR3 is CATSPGFLGNQPRHF. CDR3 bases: TGTGCCACCAGCCCCGGGTTCCTGGGCAATCAGCCCCGGCATTTT.

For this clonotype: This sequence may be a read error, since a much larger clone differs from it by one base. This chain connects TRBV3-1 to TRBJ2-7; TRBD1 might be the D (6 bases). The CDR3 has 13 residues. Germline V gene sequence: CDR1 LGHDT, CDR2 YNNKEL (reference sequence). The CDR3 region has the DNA TGTACCAGCAGCCCAACAGGGTGGTACGAGCAGTACTTC. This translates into CTSSPTGWYEQYF.

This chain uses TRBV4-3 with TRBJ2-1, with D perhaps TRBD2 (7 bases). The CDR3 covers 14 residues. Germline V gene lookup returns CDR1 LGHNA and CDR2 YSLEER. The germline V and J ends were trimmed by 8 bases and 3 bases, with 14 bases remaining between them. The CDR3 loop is CASSTGGDYNEQFF. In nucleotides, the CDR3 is TGCGCCAGCTCCACGGGGGGCGACTACAATGAGCAGTTCTTC.

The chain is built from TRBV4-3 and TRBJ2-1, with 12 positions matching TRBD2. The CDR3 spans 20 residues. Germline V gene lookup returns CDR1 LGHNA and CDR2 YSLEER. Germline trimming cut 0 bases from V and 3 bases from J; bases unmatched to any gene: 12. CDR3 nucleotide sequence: TGCGCCAGCAGCCAAGAGGAGACTAGCGGGAGACTTTTGGGCTACAATGAGCAGTTCTTC. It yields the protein CASSQEETSGRLLGYNEQFF.